This is a list of T cell receptor beta chains from one sample in a study of CD8 T cells in Susac syndrome. TCRdb passed the immunoSEQ multiplex PCR reads through MiXCR, listing each CDR3 protein once. The table records about 210,000 distinct CDR3 sequences, 95% of them present only once. The sequenced sample consisted of CD4+ T cells from PBMCs. These receptors came from a human donor with multiple sclerosis. CDR3s include the opening cysteine and the closing phenylalanine or tryptophan. Fields, in order: CDR3 protein, V gene, J gene.

cdr3_aa: CATLSQPGSVYGYTF
v_call: TRBV10-3
j_call: TRBJ1-2

cdr3_aa: CASSLAPALYGYTF
v_call: TRBV5-1
j_call: TRBJ1-2

cdr3_aa: CASSEQVYGYTF
v_call: TRBV6-1
j_call: TRBJ1-2

cdr3_aa: CASSFDRGEAFF
v_call: TRBV7-3
j_call: TRBJ1-1

cdr3_aa: CSALDRRKDTEAFF
v_call: TRBV29-1
j_call: TRBJ1-1

cdr3_aa: CASSLGRGRGYTF
v_call: TRBV28
j_call: TRBJ1-2

cdr3_aa: CASSQHGDKREGPGANVLTF
v_call: TRBV3-1
j_call: TRBJ2-6

cdr3_aa: CASKMGQGNYGYTF
v_call: TRBV2
j_call: TRBJ1-2

cdr3_aa: CASSPLLAGGPKANEQFF
v_call: TRBV13
j_call: TRBJ2-1

cdr3_aa: CASSPRSRLSPLHF
v_call: TRBV4-2
j_call: TRBJ1-6

cdr3_aa: CASTLRQGAHEQFF
v_call: TRBV3-1
j_call: TRBJ2-1

cdr3_aa: CASSMYRGRLETQYF
v_call: TRBV27
j_call: TRBJ2-5

cdr3_aa: CASSQILAKNIQYF
v_call: TRBV3-1
j_call: TRBJ2-4

cdr3_aa: CSVGKDVPQGGYTF
v_call: TRBV29-1
j_call: TRBJ1-2

cdr3_aa: CSALKADTQYF
v_call: TRBV20-1
j_call: TRBJ2-3

cdr3_aa: CASSFTGQPNYGYTF
v_call: TRBV27
j_call: TRBJ1-2

cdr3_aa: CASSKGSEQYF
v_call: TRBV27
j_call: TRBJ2-7

cdr3_aa: CSAMTSGPTDTQYF
v_call: TRBV20-1
j_call: TRBJ2-3

cdr3_aa: CSVGLRLAPSDFRGEQFF
v_call: TRBV29-1
j_call: TRBJ2-1